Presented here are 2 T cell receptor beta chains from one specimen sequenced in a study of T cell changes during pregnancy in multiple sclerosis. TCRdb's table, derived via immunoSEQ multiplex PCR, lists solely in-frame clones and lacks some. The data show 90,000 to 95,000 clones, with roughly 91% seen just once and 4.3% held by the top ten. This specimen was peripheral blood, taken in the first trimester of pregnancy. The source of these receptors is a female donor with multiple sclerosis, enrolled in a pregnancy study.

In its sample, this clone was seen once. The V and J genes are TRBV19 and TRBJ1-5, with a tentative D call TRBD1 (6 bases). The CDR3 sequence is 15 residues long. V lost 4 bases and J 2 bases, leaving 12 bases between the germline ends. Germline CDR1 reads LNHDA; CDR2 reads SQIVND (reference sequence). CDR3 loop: CASSTGAGGNQPQHF. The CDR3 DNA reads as TGTGCCAGTAGTACGGGGGCGGGGGGCAATCAGCCCCAGCATTTT.

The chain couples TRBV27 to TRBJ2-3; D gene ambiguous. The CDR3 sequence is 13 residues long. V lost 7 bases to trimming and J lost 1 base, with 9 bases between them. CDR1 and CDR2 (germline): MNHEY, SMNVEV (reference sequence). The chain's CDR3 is CASTDPGTDTQYF. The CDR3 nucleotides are TGTGCCAGCACAGATCCAGGCACAGATACGCAGTATTTT.